This T cell receptor (beta chain) was profiled in a study of T cells of healthy individuals. This clonotype was counted at least ten times. In TCRdb, the 5' RACE reads were re-called with MiXCR into one record per CDR3 protein. This sample has around 40,000 distinct CDR3 sequences, with approximately 5% found just once. Germline-derived CDR1 and CDR2 are WSHSY and SAAADI. The CDR3 is 11 amino acids. The V and J ends lost 4 bases and 7 bases respectively, with 7 bases between them. The TCR was taken from a human donor in good health. This chain connects TRBV10-2 to TRBJ1-1; unclear D gene. The CDR3 region has the DNA TGCGCCAGCAGTGGTGCGTATGAAGCTTTCTTT. As protein: CASSGAYEAFF.